This record concerns one TCR beta chain sequence. Antigen specificity is unknown. The CDR3 length is 14 residues. The germline V and J ends were trimmed by 3 bases and 0 bases, with 9 bases remaining between them. Germline CDR1 reads SGDLS; CDR2 reads YYNGEE. This sample is drawn from a study of T cell responses to AZD1222 COVID-19 vaccine. Study conclusions and caveats: Per reports, nearly half of all spike-specific TCRs target regions that are unmutated in variants. The study identified only a handful of AZD1222 recipients as seropositive at baseline. Most donors were white British and more were female, and clonal diversity was possibly underestimated.

Sequencing used immunoSEQ multiplex PCR; TCRdb keeps in-frame clones, though not all of them. The sample contains roughly 99,000 clones, 80% to 95% of which appear only once. This chain connects TRBV9 to TRBJ1-1; D not certain. The source is an adult who received the AZD1222 COVID-19 vaccine. The material was peripheral blood, obtained 28 days after the second AZD1222 dose. This chain's CDR3 is CASSAKAVNTEAFF. Written as DNA, the CDR3 is TGTGCCAGCAGCGCTAAGGCAGTGAACACTGAAGCTTTCTTT.